This T cell receptor (beta chain) was identified during a study of shared clonotypes between healthy human individuals. As concerns this clone: The antigen is not known.

Regarding the study as a whole: Naive subsets tended to show greater estimated richness than memory subsets.

Repertoires were generated with immunoSEQ multiplex PCR, while TCRdb's copy carries only in-frame clones and drops some. The sample contains approximately 340,000 clones, less than 85% of which appear only once. Sequencing was carried out using memory CD4+ T cells sorted from blood. Subset in this sample: CD45RA-negative fraction. This clonotype originated in a man under 40 in good health.

CDR3 sequence reads: CASSLATARVMEQYF. The DNA for the CDR3 is TGCGCCAGCAGCTTGGCTACGGCCCGCGTGATGGAGCAGTACTTC. The chain has TRBV5-1 and TRBJ2-7, with D hard to call. Trimming stripped 0 bases from V and 7 bases from J, with 17 bases between. From germline, CDR1 is SGHRS and CDR2 YFSETQ. CDR3 length equals 15 residues. Variable domain in full (rest from reference TRBV5-1 and TRBJ2-7): KAGVTQTPRYLIKTRGQQVTLSCSPISGHRSVSWYQQTPGQGLQFLFEYFSETQRNKGNFPGRFSGRQFSNSRSEMNVSTLELGDSALYLCASSLATARVMEQYFGPGTRLTVT.